This T cell receptor beta chain appears in the sequencing data of a study of Ad26.COV2.S vaccination and SARS-CoV-2 variants (dated by TCRdb to 2020 to 2023). At the level of the whole study: Vaccine-arm donors were drawn from COV1001, a multicentre, randomized, double-blind, placebo-controlled phase I-IIa trial of Ad26.COV2.S in healthy adults. Ad26.COV2.S was given intramuscularly at 5x10^10 or 1x10^11 viral particles, as a single shot or as two shots 56 days apart. The specificity and breadth of SARS-CoV-2-reactive T cell receptors after Ad26.COV2.S vaccination were assessed by TCRbeta repertoire sequencing. The TCR-sequenced set comprised approximately 32 samples: some 19 Ad26.COV2.S vaccine recipients, 5 placebo recipients and 8 SARS-CoV-2 convalescent individuals. Trial participants were randomized into five groups of five: low-dose or high-dose Ad26.COV2.S given once or twice, or placebo on both occasions. Throughout the experiments and outcome assessment, investigators stayed blinded to trial group allocation.

CDR1 and CDR2 (MNHEY, SVGAGI) derive from the germline V gene. From cysteine to phenylalanine, the CDR3 is 14 amino acids long. This entry keeps only the CDR3 DNA: 42 bases, framed from base 1. At the junction V is shortened by 0 bases and J by 8 bases, with 13 bases in between. TCRbeta CDR3 regions were sequenced with the immunoSEQ Assay. After extraction, genomic DNA underwent amplification by bias-controlled multiplex PCR, followed by high-throughput sequencing. The original methods were these. To quantify the absolute abundance of every unique TCRbeta CDR3 region, sequences were collapsed and filtered. Usable DNA was measured by amplifying reference genes present in all nucleated cells, and TCRbeta template counts were normalized to that usable DNA to estimate T cell fraction. Repertoire TCRs were annotated as SARS-CoV-2-specific when V gene, CDR3 amino acid sequence and J gene were exactly matched to a known reactive TCR set. The reference SARS-CoV-2 TCR set was derived from MIRA and filtered for enrichment in COVID-19-positive ImmuneCODE repertoires, a step that removed public or cross-reactive TCRs. Using the MIRA antigens, annotated TCRs were further analysed by specific ORF or by position within an ORF. Depth was the summed frequency of annotated unique rearrangements, while breadth was defined as annotated unique rearrangements over total unique productive rearrangements. Two-sided Wilcoxon rank-sum tests were used to compare TCR breadth between groups. TCRdb took over this immuneACCESS table, retaining in-frame rearrangements with V and J assigned. Such tables are incomplete; in checked studies, under half of the missing clones stem from an unresolved V gene, and the remainder is unexplained. That table furnishes V, J and clone size, whereas the DNA furnished D and trimming. This sample has roughly 700,000 clones in its table, and more than 80% of those were observed once. The ten top clones hold approximately 1.5% of the sample.

This sample's treatment or condition label indicates: around 19 received Ad26.COV2.S at low or high dose, single or two shots; 5 received placebo; per-sample allocation not given. For vaccine and placebo recipients, the sequenced repertoires came from samples collected on day 63 after the first injection. Cohort 1b enrolled roughly 25 adults aged 18-55 years at a single site in Boston, USA, between 29 July and 7 August 2020. As a vaccine, Ad26.COV2.S was a replication-incompetent adenovirus type 26 vector that expressed a prefusion-stabilized SARS-CoV-2 spike protein derived from the original Wuhan strain. General study outcomes and caveats: Comparing responses between vaccine doses or regimens was not something the study was powered to do. Comparable non-spike TCR breadth was observed between vaccine and placebo recipients, consistent with only spike being contained in the vaccine. Compared with placebo recipients, Ad26.COV2.S recipients showed higher spike-specific TCR breadth (P = 0.0014). After vaccination, substantial breadth of spike-specific CD8+ and CD4+ T cell responses was reported. According to the authors, total T cell responses may have been underestimated by the TCR breadth and depth analyses.

Concerning this clone: Its target antigen remains unknown. No clone much larger than this one lies a single base away; base qualities are absent.

The source of this sequence is a person between 18 and 65 years old who received the Ad26.COV2.S COVID-19 vaccine or a placebo. Sample: peripheral blood, taken in a trial of Ad26.COV2.S vaccine versus placebo. In this chain, TRBV6-5 is recombined with TRBJ1-2; the D gene lacks a confident call. The base sequence is TGTGCCAGCAGTTACTCTAGGAGAACTGGGGGCTACACCTTC. Its translation reads: CASSYSRRTGGYTF.